This T cell receptor beta chain was observed in a study of OX40 agonist ivuxolimab in advanced cancers. Findings of the study overall: Low normalized T-cell clonal expansion was additionally recorded for some nonresponders.

Worth noting for this clone: Its antigen is not known.

Clones were read by immunoSEQ multiplex PCR, and TCRdb kept only the in-frame ones, dropping some. The sample records about 60,000 clones, 84% being singletons. Trimming removed 1 base at V and 8 bases at J, with 17 bases between. Germline V CDR1 and CDR2: SGHTA, FQGNSA. The CDR3 totals 15 residues. This sequence joins TRBV7-2 and TRBJ1-2; TRBD1 is a possible D gene (5 bases). The sample in question was CD4+ or CD8+ T cells sorted from blood, obtained in a trial of the OX40 agonist ivuxolimab. This clonotype was obtained from an adult with an advanced solid tumor such as melanoma, head and neck, liver or kidney cancer. CDR3 sequence: CASSLDGAGGRGYTF. CDR3 nucleotide sequence: TGTGCCAGCAGCTTAGACGGGGCCGGAGGGCGAGGCTACACCTTC.